This T cell receptor (beta chain) was captured by sequencing in a study of radiation and T cells in renal cell carcinoma. Findings and caveats of the study: Compared with controls, irradiated tumors showed greater TCR clonality.

CDR3 size: 17 residues. The V end lost 1 base, the J end lost 3 bases, and 17 bases lay between the germline ends. The germline V gene encodes CDR1 SGHTA and CDR2 FQGNSA. Sample treatment: treatment-naive control, cytoreductive nephrectomy. This renal cell carcinoma was of the clear cell type. Turning to this clone: Its antigen is as yet unknown.

The method was immunoSEQ multiplex PCR; TCRdb's version includes in-frame clones alone and lacks a portion of them. Of thousands of clones listed, less than 70% are singletons. The sample was tumor tissue, taken from a patient whose treatment was nephrectomy without radiotherapy. This rearrangement joins TRBV7-2 to TRBJ2-3; weak D call: TRBD2 (7 bases). The clonotype comes from a woman aged 65 to 85 with renal cell carcinoma. The CDR3 protein is CASSLEGGGRATDTQYF. For the CDR3, the DNA is TGTGCCAGCAGCTTAGAGGGCGGGGGCCGGGCGACAGATACGCAGTATTTT. Full variable domain (rest looked up from reference TRBV7-2 and TRBJ2-3): GAGVSQSPSNKVTEKGKDVELRCDPISGHTALYWYRQSLGQGLEFLIYFQGNSAPDKSGLPSDRFSAERTGGSVSTLTIQRTQQEDSAVYLCASSLEGGGRATDTQYFGPGTRLTVL.